A single sample gave rise to the 7 T cell receptor beta chains below, sequenced in a study of blood T cell repertoires in COVID-19. Sequencing used immunoSEQ multiplex PCR; TCRdb keeps in-frame clones, though not all of them. The sample includes a few hundred thousand clones, approximately 85% of them seen just once. Specimen: peripheral blood. The receptors here all came from a man aged 45-60 years with active or convalescent COVID-19.

The gene calls are TRBV29-1 and TRBJ1-4, with 9 bases matching TRBD1. Germline-derived CDR1 and CDR2 are SQVTM and ANQGSEA. V lost 7 bases, J lost 5 bases, and 8 bases stayed unmatched. This CDR3 spans 14 amino acids. Here the CDR3 reads CSEQGDRANEKLFF. The CDR3 DNA is TGCAGCGAACAGGGGGACAGGGCCAATGAAAAACTGTTTTTT.

The V call is TRBV2, the J call TRBJ2-5; 9 bases fit TRBD2. The J segment lost 3 bases and the V segment lost 2 bases, leaving 4 bases of the junction unmatched. The CDR3 loop spans 15 amino acids. Per germline, CDR1 SNHLY and CDR2 FYNNEI. The CDR3 region has the DNA TGTGCCAGCAGTGAACTAGCGGGACGTAAAGAGACCCAGTACTTC. It encodes CASSELAGRKETQYF.

The chain recombines TRBV5-1 with TRBJ2-3; weak D call: TRBD1 (6 bases). Trimming removed 7 bases from V and 0 bases from J, with 9 bases in between. From germline, CDR1 is SGHRS and CDR2 YFSETQ. This CDR3 spans 13 amino acids. CDR3 region: CASRDISTDTQYF. The CDR3 DNA sequence: TGCGCCAGCCGGGACATCAGCACAGATACGCAGTATTTT.

The chain employs TRBV7-2 and TRBJ1-6; TRBD1 agrees at 7 bases. The ends lost 2 bases at V and 7 bases at J; junction bases unmatched: 5. Per the germline V gene, CDR1 is SGHTA and CDR2 is FQGNSA. The CDR3 is made up of 15 amino acids. The CDR3 is CASSLLGDRNSPLHF. In DNA form, the CDR3 reads TGTGCCAGCAGCTTATTAGGGGACAGAAATTCACCCCTCCACTTT.

The CDR3 sequence is CASSPTTLLAGATDTQYF. In DNA form, the CDR3 reads TGTGCCAGCAGTCCCACTACCTTACTAGCGGGAGCCACAGATACGCAGTATTTT. V is TRBV6-2 or TRBV6-3 and J is TRBJ2-3; 11 positions agree with TRBD2. Germline V gene lookup returns CDR1 MNHEY and CDR2 SVGEGT. This CDR3 is built from 18 residues. The junction had 12 bases not matched to a gene; V was cut back by 5 bases and J by 2 bases.

As concerns this clone: Other DNA sequences of this sample code for an identical CDR3. The J gene is TRBJ2-1, the V gene TRBV7-9; D is ambiguous. Germline V gene sequence: CDR1 SEHNR, CDR2 FQNEAQ (reference sequence). Deletions cut 3 bases from V and 0 bases from J, with 3 bases between. The CDR3 covers 13 residues. The CDR3 loop reads CASSFSSYNEQFF. CDR3 in DNA: TGTGCCAGCAGCTTTAGCTCCTACAATGAGCAGTTCTTC.

The chain combines TRBV29-1 with TRBJ1-2, with 7 bases matching TRBD1. The CDR3 totals 13 residues. V lost 1 base, J lost 7 bases, and 6 bases stayed unmatched. Germline-derived CDR1 and CDR2 are SQVTM and ANQGSEA. DNA of the CDR3: TGCAGCGTTGAAGTAGGGGGCCGGTTTGGCTACACCTTC. It encodes CSVEVGGRFGYTF.